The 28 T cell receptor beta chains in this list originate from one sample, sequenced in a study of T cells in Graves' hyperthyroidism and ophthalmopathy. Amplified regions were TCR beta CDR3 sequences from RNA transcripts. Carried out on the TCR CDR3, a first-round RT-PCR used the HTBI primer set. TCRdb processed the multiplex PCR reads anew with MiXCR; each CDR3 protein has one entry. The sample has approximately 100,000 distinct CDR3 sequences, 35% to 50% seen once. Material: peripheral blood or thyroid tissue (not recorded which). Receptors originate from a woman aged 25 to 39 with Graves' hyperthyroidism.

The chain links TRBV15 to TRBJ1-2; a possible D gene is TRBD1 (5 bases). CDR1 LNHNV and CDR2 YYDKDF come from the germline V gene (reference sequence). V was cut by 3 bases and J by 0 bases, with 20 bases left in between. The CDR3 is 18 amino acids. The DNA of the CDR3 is TGTGCCACCAGCAGCTTGGTTGACGTACAAGGGGCTAACTATGGCTACACCTTC. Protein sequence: CATSSLVDVQGANYGYTF.

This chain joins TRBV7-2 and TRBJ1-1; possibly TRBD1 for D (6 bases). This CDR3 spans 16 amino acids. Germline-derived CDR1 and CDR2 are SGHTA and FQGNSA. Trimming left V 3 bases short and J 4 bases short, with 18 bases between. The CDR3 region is CASSFPPGHRGTEAFF. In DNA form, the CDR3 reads TGTGCCAGCAGCTTTCCCCCGGGACACCGGGGCACTGAAGCTTTCTTT.

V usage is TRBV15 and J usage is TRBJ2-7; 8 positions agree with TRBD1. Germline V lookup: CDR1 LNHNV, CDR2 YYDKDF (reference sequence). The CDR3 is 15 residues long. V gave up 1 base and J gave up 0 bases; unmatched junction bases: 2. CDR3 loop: CATSRGDRSSYEQYF. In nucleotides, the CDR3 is TGTGCCACCAGCAGAGGGGACAGGAGCTCCTACGAGCAGTACTTC.

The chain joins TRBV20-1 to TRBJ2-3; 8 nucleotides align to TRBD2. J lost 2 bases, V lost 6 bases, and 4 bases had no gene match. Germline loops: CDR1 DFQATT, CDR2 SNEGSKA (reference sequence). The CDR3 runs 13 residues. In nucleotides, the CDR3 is TGCAGTGCCGTAGCGGGGCCCACAGATACGCAGTATTTT. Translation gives CSAVAGPTDTQYF.

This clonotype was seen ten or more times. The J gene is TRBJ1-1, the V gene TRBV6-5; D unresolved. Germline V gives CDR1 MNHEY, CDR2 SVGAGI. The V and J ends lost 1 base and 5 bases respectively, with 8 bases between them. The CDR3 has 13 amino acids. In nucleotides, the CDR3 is TGTGCCAGCAGTTACTTTCCGGGGACTGAAGCTTTCTTT. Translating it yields CASSYFPGTEAFF.

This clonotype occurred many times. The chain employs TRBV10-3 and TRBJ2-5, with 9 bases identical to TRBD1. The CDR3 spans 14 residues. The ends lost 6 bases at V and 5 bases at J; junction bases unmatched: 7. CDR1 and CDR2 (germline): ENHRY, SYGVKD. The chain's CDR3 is CAIRDTGGRETQYF. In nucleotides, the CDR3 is TGTGCCATCAGAGACACAGGGGGCAGGGAGACCCAGTACTTC.

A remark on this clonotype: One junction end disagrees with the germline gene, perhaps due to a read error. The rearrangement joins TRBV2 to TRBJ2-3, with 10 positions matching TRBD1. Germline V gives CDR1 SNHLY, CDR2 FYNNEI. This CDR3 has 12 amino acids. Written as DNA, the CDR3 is TGTGCCAGCAGTGAAGGTGGTAGGGACAGGGGTTTT. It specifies CASSEGGRDRGF. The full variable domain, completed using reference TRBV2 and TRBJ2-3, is EPEVTQTPSHQVTQMGQEVILRCVPISNHLYFYWYRQILGQKVEFLVSFYNNEISEKSEIFDDQFSVERPDGSNFTLKIRSTKLEDSAMYFCASSEGGRDRGFGPGTRLTVL.

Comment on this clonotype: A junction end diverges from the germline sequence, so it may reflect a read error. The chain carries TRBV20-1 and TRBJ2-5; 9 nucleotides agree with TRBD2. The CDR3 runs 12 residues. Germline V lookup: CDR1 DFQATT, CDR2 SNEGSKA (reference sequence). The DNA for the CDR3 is TGCAGTGCAGAAGCGGGAGGAGAGACCCGGTACTTC. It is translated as CSAEAGGETRYF.

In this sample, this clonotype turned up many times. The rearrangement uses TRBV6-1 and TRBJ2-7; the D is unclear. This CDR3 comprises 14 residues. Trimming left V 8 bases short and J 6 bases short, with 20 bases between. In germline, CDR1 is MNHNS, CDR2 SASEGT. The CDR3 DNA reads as TGTGCCAGCGCCCAGACTCTCCTCCGTGCCGAGCAGTACTTC. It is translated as CASAQTLLRAEQYF.

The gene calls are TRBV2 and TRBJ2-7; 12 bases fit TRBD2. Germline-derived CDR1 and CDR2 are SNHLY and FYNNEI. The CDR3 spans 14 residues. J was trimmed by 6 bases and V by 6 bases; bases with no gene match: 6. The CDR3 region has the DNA TGTGCCAGCAGCCGACTAGCGGGAGATGGCGAGCAGTACTTC. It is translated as CASSRLAGDGEQYF.

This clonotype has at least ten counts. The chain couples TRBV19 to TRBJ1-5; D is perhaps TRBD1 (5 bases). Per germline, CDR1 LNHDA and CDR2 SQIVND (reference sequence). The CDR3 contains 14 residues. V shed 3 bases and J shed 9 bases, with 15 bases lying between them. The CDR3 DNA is TGTGCCAGTAGTATTAAGCCAGGGATTTTGCCCCAGCATTTT. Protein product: CASSIKPGILPQHF.

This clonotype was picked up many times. The CDR3 sequence is CASSINTDSPLHF. The CDR3 region has the DNA TGTGCCAGTAGTATCAACACGGACTCACCCCTCCACTTT. The chain recombines TRBV19 with TRBJ1-6; D not certain. V was clipped by 3 bases and J by 10 bases, with 10 bases between them. This CDR3 comprises 13 residues. Germline lookup yields CDR1 LNHDA and CDR2 SQIVND (reference sequence).

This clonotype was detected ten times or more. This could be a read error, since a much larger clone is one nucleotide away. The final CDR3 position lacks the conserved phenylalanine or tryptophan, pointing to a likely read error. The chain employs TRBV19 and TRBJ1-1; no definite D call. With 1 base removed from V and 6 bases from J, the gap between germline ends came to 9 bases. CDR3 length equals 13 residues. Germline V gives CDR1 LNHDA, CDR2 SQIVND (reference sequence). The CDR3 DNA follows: TGTGCCAGTAGTATAGGCTTCCGCGCTGAAGCTTTCCTT. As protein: CASSIGFRAEAFL.

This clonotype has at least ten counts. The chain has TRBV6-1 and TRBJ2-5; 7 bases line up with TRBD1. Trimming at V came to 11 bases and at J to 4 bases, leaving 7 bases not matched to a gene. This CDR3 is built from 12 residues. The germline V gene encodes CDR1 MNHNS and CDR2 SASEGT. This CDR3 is CAGRGQLETQYF. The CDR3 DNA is TGTGCCGGACGGGGACAGCTAGAGACCCAGTACTTC.

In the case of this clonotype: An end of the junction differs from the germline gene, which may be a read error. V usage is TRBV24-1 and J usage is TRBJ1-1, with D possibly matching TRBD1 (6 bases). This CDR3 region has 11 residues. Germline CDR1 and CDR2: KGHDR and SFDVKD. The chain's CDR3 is CATGDGTKASF. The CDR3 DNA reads TGTGCCACCGGTGATGGGACAAAAGCTTCCTTT.

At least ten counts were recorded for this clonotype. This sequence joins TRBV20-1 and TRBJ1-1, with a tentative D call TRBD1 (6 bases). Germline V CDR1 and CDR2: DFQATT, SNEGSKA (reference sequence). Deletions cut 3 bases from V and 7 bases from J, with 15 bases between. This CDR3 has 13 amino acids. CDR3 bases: TGCAGTGCTAGCTCCAGGGGATTGAGTGAAGCTTTCTTT. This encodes CSASSRGLSEAFF.

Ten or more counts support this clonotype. In nucleotides, the CDR3 is TGCAGTGCTAGAGCTGTAGGGACTAGCGCAACTTATTACCAAGAGACCCAGTACTTC. It is translated as CSARAVGTSATYYQETQYF. The chain has TRBV20-1 and TRBJ2-5; 10 bases agree with TRBD2. This CDR3 contains 19 residues. Looked up from germline, CDR1 is DFQATT and CDR2 is SNEGSKA (reference sequence). Trimming removed 1 base from V and 0 bases from J; junction bases left unmatched: 14.

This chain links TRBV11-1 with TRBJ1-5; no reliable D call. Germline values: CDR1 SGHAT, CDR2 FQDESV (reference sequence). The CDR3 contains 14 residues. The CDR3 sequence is CTGSFGQANQPQHF. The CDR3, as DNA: TGTACCGGCAGCTTCGGCCAGGCTAATCAGCCCCAGCATTTT.

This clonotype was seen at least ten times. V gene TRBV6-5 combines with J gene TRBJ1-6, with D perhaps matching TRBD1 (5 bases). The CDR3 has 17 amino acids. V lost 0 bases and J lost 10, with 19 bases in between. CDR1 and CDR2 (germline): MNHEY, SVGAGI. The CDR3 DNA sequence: TGTGCCAGCAGTTACTCGAAGGACGGGGCAAGAAAGTCACCCCTCCACTTT. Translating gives CASSYSKDGARKSPLHF.

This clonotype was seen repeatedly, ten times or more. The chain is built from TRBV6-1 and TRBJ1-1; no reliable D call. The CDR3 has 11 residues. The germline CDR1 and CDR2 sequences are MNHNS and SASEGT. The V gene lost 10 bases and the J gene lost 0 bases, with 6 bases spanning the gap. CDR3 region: CATYLNTEAFF. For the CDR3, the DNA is TGTGCCACATATTTGAACACTGAAGCTTTCTTT.

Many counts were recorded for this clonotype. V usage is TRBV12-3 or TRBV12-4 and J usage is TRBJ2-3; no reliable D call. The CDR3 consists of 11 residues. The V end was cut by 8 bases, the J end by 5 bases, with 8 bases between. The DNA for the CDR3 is TGTGCCAGCGGTGCCGGAGATACGCAGTATTTT. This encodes CASGAGDTQYF.

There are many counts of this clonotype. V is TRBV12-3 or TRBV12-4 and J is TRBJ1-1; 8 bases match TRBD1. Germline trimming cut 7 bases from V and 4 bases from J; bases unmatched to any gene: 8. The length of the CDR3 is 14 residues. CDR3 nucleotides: TGTGCCAGCAACCCCACAGGGGGAAGCACTGAAGCTTTCTTT. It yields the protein CASNPTGGSTEAFF.

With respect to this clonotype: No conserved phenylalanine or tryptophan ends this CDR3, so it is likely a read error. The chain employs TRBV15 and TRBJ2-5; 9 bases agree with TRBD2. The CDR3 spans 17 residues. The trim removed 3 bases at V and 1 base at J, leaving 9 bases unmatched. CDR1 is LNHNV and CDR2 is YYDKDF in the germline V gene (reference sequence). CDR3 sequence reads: CATSSPYRAGGQETQYL. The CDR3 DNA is TGTGCCACCAGCAGCCCCTACCGAGCGGGAGGCCAAGAGACCCAGTACCTC.

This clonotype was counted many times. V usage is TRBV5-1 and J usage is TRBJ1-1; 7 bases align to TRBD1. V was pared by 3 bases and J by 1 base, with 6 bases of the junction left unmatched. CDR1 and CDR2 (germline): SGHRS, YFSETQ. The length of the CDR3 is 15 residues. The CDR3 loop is CASSSHQGENTEAFF. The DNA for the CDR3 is TGCGCCAGCAGCTCCCATCAGGGGGAGAACACTGAAGCTTTCTTT.

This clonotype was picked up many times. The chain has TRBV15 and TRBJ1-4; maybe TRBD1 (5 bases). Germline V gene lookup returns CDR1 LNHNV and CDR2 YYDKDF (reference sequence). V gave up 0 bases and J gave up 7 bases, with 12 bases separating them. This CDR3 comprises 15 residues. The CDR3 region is CATSRDLQGGEKLFF. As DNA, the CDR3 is TGTGCCACCAGCAGAGATCTGCAGGGCGGTGAAAAACTGTTTTTT.

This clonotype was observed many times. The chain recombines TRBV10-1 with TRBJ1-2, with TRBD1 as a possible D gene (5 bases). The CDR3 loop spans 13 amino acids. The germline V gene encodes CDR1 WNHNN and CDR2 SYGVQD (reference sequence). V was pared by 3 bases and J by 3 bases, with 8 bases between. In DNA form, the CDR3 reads TGCGCCAGCAGTGAAAACAGGCACTATGGCTACACCTTC. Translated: CASSENRHYGYTF.

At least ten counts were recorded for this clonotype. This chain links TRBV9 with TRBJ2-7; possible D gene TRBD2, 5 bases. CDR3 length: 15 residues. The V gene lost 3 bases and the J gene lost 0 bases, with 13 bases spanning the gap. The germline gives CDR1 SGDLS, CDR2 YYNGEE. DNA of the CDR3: TGTGCCAGCAGCGGCGGACTGACCAACTCCTACGAGCAGTACTTC. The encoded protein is CASSGGLTNSYEQYF.

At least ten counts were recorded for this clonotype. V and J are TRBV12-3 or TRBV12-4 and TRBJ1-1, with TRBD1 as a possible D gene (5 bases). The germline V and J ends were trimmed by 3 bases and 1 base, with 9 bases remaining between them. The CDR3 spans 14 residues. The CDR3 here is CASSFTGANTEAFF. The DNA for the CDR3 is TGTGCCAGCAGTTTCACCGGGGCGAACACTGAAGCTTTCTTT.